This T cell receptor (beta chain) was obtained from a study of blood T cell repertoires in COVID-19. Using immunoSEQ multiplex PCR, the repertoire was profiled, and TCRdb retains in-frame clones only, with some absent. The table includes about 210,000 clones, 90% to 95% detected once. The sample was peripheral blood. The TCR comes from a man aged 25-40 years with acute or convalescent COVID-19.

This CDR3 is CASSPSGDWVTDTQYF. In DNA form, the CDR3 reads TGTGCCAGCAGCCCTAGCGGGGACTGGGTCACAGATACGCAGTATTTT. V gene TRBV3-1 (or the pseudogene TRBV3-2) combines with J gene TRBJ2-3, with 9 nucleotides matching TRBD2. Trimming at V came to 4 bases and at J to 2 bases, leaving 7 bases not matched to a gene. Germline V gene sequence: CDR1 LGHDT, CDR2 YNNKEL (reference sequence). The CDR3 runs to 16 residues.